This T cell receptor (beta chain) was captured in a study of OX40 agonist ivuxolimab in advanced cancers. Study-wide points: Relatively little clonal expansion, among the lowest observed, appeared in partial responders at 0.1-3.0 mg/kg.

The CDR3 is 15 amino acids. J was trimmed by 4 bases and V by 4 bases; bases with no gene match: 6. Germline V lookup: CDR1 MNHEY, CDR2 SMNVEV (reference sequence). TCRdb keeps only in-frame clones here, not all; method: immunoSEQ multiplex PCR. In the table there are 90,000 to 120,000 clones, about 91% of which are singletons. A note on this clone: Its antigen is as yet unknown.

This sample comprised CD4+ or CD8+ T cells sorted from blood, obtained in a trial of the OX40 agonist ivuxolimab. This chain joins TRBV27 and TRBJ2-7, with TRBD1 matching over 11 bases. The receptor comes from an adult with an advanced solid tumor such as melanoma, head and neck, liver or kidney cancer. For the CDR3, the DNA is TGTGCCAGCAGTTCCCGGGACAGGGGGTTTTACGAGCAGTACTTC. This translates into CASSSRDRGFYEQYF.